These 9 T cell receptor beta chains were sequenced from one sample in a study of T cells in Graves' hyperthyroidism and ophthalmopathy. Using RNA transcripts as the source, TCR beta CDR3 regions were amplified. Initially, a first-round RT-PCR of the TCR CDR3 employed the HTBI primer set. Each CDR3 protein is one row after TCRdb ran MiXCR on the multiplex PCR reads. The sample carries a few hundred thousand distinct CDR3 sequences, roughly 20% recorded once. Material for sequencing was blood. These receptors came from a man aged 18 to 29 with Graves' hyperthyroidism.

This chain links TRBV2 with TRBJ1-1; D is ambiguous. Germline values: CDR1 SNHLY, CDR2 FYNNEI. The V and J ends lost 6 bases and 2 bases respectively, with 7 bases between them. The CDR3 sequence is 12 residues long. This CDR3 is CASRGRNTEAFF. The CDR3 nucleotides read TGTGCCAGCAGGGGAAGAAACACTGAAGCTTTCTTT.

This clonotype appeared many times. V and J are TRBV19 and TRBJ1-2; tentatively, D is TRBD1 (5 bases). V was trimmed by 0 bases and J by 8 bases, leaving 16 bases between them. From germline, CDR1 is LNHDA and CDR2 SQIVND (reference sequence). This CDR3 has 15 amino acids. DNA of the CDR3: TGTGCCAGTAGTATAGACGGCAGGGCTCTGTTCGGCTACACCTTC. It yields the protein CASSIDGRALFGYTF.

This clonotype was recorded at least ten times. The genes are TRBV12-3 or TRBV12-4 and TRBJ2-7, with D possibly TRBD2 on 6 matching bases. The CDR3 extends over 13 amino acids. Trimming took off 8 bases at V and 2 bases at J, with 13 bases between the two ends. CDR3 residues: CASAGGGAYEQYF. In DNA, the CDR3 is TGTGCCAGCGCCGGGGGAGGAGCCTACGAGCAGTACTTC.

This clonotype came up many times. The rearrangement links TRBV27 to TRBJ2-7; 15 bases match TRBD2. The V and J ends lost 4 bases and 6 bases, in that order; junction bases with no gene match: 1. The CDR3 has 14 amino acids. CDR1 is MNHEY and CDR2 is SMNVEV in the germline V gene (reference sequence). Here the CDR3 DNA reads TGTGCCAGCAGTTCGGGACTAGCGGGGGGCGAGCAGTACTTC. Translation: CASSSGLAGGEQYF.

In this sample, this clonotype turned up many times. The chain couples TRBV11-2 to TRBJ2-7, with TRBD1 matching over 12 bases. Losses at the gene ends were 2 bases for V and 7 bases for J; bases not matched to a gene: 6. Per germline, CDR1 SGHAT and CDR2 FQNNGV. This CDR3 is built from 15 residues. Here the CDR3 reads CASSLPGQGAKEQYF. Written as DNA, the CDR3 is TGTGCCAGCAGCTTACCGGGACAGGGGGCGAAGGAGCAGTACTTC.

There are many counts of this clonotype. The CDR3 nucleotides are TGTGCCAGCAGTTCGAACGGGGGGATCTATGGCTACACCTTC. Translation: CASSSNGGIYGYTF. The chain recombines TRBV6-5 with TRBJ1-2, with TRBD1 as a possible D gene (5 bases). This CDR3 has 14 amino acids. The germline V gene encodes CDR1 MNHEY and CDR2 SVGAGI. With 4 bases removed from V and 4 bases from J, the gap between germline ends came to 13 bases.

The CDR3 nucleotides are TGTGCCAGCAGTGAATCTAGGGGGACTAGCTACTACGAGCAGTACTTC. Protein product: CASSESRGTSYYEQYF. This rearrangement joins TRBV25-1 to TRBJ2-7; 9 bases are shared with TRBD2. Germline V gives CDR1 MGHDK, CDR2 SYGVNS. V shed 1 base, J shed 3 bases, and the junction held 7 bases outside the gene matches. The CDR3 is made up of 16 amino acids.

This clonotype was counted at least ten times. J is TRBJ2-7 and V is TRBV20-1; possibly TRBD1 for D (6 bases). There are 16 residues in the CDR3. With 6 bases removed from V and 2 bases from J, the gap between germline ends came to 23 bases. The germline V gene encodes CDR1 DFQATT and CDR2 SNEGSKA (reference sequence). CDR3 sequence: CSARASLDSPPYEQYF. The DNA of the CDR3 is TGCAGTGCCCGGGCCTCCTTGGACAGCCCACCCTACGAGCAGTACTTC.

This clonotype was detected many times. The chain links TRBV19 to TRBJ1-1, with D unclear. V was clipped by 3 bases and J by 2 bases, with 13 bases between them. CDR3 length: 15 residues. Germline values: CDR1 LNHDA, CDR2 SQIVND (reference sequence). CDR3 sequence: CASSILGGVNTEAFF. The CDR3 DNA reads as TGTGCCAGTAGTATCCTGGGCGGGGTCAACACTGAAGCTTTCTTT.